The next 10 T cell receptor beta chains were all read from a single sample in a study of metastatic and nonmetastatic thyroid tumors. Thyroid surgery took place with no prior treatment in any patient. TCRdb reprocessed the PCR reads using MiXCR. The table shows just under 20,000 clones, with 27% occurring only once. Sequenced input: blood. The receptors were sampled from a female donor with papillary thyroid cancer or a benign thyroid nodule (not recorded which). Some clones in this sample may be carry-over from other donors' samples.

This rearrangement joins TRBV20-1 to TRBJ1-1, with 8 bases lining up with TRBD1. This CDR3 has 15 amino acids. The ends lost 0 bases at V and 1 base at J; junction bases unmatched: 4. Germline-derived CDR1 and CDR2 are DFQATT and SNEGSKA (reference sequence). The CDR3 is CSARDPDRGNTEAFF. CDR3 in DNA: TGCAGTGCTAGAGACCCAGACAGGGGGAACACTGAAGCTTTCTTT.

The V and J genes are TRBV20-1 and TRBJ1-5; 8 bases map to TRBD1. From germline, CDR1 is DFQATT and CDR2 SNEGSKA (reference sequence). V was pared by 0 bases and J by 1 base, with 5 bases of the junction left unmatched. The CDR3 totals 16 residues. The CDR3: CSARDGQGSSNQPQHF. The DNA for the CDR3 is TGCAGTGCTAGAGACGGACAGGGTTCAAGCAATCAGCCCCAGCATTTT.

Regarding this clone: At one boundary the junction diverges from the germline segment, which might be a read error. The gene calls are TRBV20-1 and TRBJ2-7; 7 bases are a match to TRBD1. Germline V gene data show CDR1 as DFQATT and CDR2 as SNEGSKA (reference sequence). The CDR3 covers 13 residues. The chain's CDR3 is CSAEPGQTYEQYF. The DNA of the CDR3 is TGTAGTGCTGAACCGGGACAGACCTACGAGCAGTACTTC.

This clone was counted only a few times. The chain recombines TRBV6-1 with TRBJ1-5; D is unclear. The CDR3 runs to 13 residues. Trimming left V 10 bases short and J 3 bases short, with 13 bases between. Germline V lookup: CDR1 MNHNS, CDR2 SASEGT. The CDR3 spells CANSAQNNQPQHF. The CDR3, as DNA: TGTGCCAACAGCGCCCAAAACAATCAGCCCCAGCATTTT.

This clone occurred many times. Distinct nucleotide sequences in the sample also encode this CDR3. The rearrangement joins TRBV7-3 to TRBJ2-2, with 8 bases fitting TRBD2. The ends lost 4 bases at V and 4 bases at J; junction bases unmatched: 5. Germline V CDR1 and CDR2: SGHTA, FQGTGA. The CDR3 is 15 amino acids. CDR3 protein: CASSSLAGGTGELFF. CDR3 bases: TGTGCCAGCAGCTCGTTGGCGGGAGGCACCGGGGAGCTGTTTTTT.

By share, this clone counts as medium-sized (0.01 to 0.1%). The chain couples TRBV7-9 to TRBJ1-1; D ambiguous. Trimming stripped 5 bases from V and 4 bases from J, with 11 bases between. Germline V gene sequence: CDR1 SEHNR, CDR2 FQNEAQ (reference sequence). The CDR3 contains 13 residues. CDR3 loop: CASSIIGPTEAFF. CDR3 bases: TGTGCCAGCAGCATTATAGGGCCCACTGAAGCTTTCTTT.

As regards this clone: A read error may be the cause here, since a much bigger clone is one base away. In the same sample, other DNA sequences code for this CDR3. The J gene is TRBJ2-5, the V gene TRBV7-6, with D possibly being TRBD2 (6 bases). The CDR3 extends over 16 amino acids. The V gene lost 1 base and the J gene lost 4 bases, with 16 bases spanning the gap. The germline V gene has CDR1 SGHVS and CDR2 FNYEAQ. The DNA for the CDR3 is TGTGCCAGCAGCTTAGAAGCCGCCGGGGGAGGAGAGACCCAGTACTTC. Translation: CASSLEAAGGGETQYF.

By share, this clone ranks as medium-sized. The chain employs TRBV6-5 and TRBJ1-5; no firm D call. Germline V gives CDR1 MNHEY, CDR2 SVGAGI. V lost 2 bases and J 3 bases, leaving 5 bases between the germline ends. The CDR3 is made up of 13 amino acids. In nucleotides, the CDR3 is TGTGCCAGCAGTTACCAAAACAATCAGCCCCAGCATTTT. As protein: CASSYQNNQPQHF.

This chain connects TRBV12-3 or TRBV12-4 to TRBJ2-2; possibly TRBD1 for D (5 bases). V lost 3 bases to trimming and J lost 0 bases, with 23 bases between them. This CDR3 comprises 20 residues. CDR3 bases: TGTGCCAGCAGTTTGAGCCAGGGTCCCCAGGGCTGTGCGAACACCGGGGAGCTGTTTTTT. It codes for CASSLSQGPQGCANTGELFF.

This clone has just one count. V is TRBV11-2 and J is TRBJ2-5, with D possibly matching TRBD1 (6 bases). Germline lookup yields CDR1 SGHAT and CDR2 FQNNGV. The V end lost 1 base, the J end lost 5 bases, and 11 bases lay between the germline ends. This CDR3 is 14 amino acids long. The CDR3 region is CASSLGGGFETQYF. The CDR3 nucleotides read TGTGCCAGCAGCTTAGGAGGGGGTTTTGAGACCCAGTACTTC.